This is a list of T cell receptor beta chains from one sample in a study of OX40 agonist ivuxolimab in advanced cancers. This table comes from immunoSEQ multiplex PCR, and its TCRdb copy is limited to in-frame clones, with some not included. In the table there are roughly 35,000 clones, roughly 78% of which are singletons. The material sequenced was CD4+ or CD8+ T cells sorted from blood, taken in a trial of the OX40 agonist ivuxolimab. The receptors here all came from an adult with an advanced solid tumor such as melanoma, head and neck, liver or kidney cancer. Both conserved end residues are part of each CDR3. D genes are given only for firm matches. Rows may omit the clone size; those that give it use once, few, many or a size class.

TRBV2	TRBJ2-7	TRBD2	few	TGTGCCAGCAGCTTCGGGACTAGCGCTTCGGACGAGCAGTACTTC	CASSFGTSASDEQYF
TRBV5-6	TRBJ1-6	TRBD1	NA	TGTGCCAGCAGCTTACAGGGGGCGTTTTCACCCCTCCACTTT	CASSLQGAFSPLHF
TRBV30	TRBJ1-2	NA	few	TGTGCCTGGATCCTCTTGCGGGTTGGCAGCGCTACGACGAATAACTATGGCTACACCTTC	CAWILLRVGSATTNNYGYTF
TRBV19	TRBJ1-1	NA	few	TGTGCCAGTCGGGACGGTGAAGCTTTCTTT	CASRDGEAFF
TRBV7-9	TRBJ1-4	TRBD1	NA	TGTGCCAGCAGCCGCTGGACAGGGGGCTTTGAAAAACTGTTTTTT	CASSRWTGGFEKLFF
TRBV28	TRBJ2-1	NA	once	TGTGCCAGCAGTTTGATAATCGGACATAACCGAAATGAGCAGTTCTTC	CASSLIIGHNRNEQFF
TRBV10-2	TRBJ1-2	NA	NA	TGCGCCAGCAGTGAGGTCAGGAGGAGGAATGGCTACACCTTC	CASSEVRRRNGYTF
TRBV27	TRBJ2-1	NA	NA	TGTGCCAGCAGTACCTACAGGGACAATGAGCAGTTCTTC	CASSTYRDNEQFF
TRBV5-4	TRBJ1-5	NA	NA	TGTGCTAGCAGCTTGGGGCCGGGGACGGGCAATCAGCCCCAGCATTTT	CASSLGPGTGNQPQHF
TRBV2	TRBJ2-7	NA	once	TGTGCCAGCAGTCAAAACTACGAGCAGTACTTC	CASSQNYEQYF
TRBV9	TRBJ2-1	NA	NA	TGTGCCAGCAGTGTCAGCGGTGCCCCGGGCAATGAGCAGTTCTTC	CASSVSGAPGNEQFF
TRBV28	TRBJ1-5	NA	few	TGTGCCAGCACAGGGGTAGATCAGCCCCAGCATTTT	CASTGVDQPQHF
TRBV15	TRBJ2-7	NA	NA	TGTGCCACCAGCAGAGCTCCACTTGCGTCGTGGGGTTTTGTGGACGAGCAGTACTTC	CATSRAPLASWGFVDEQYF
TRBV14	TRBJ2-2	NA	NA	TGTGCCAGCAGCCAAGCGGCAATTCGCGGGGAGCTGTTTTTT	CASSQAAIRGELFF
TRBV19	TRBJ1-2	TRBD1	NA	TGTGCCACTGCCCTCACAGGGGATCGAGGCTACACCTTC	CATALTGDRGYTF
TRBV7-3	TRBJ2-2	NA	NA	TGTGCCAGCAGCCTTCGTCAGGGCGGGGAGCTGTTTTTT	CASSLRQGGELFF
TRBV5-1	TRBJ1-5	NA	NA	TGCGCCAGCAGCGAGGGACTGGTAAATCAGCCCCAGCATTTT	CASSEGLVNQPQHF
TRBV7-3	TRBJ2-7	TRBD2	NA	TGTGCCAGCAGCTCCGGGACTAGCGGGGGGCTGCAGTACTTC	CASSSGTSGGLQYF
TRBV10-3	TRBJ1-3	NA	NA	TGTGCCATCAGTGAGTCGGCAGGGGTAAACACCATATATTTT	CAISESAGVNTIYF
TRBV29-1	TRBJ2-5	NA	NA	TGCAGCGTTGAAGATAAGGGGGTTGAGACCCAGTACTTC	CSVEDKGVETQYF
TRBV5-1	TRBJ1-1	TRBD1	NA	TGCGCCAGCAGCTTGGAGACAGGGCCGAACACTGAAGCTTTCTTT	CASSLETGPNTEAFF
TRBV7-2	TRBJ2-7	TRBD1	NA	TGTGCCAGCAGCGGGGGAGGACAGGGCGTGTTTCACGAGCAGTACTTC	CASSGGGQGVFHEQYF
TRBV5-1	TRBJ2-6	TRBD1	NA	TGCGCCAGCAGCTCTACAGGGGCTGGGGCCAACGTCCTGACTTTC	CASSSTGAGANVLTF
TRBV7-3	TRBJ2-2	NA	NA	TGTGCCAGCAGTGCCCAACAGGGTAACACCGGGGAGCTGTTTTTT	CASSAQQGNTGELFF
TRBV19	TRBJ2-3	TRBD1	NA	TGTGCCAGTAGTACCCGGACAGGGATGTACACAGATACGCAGTATTTT	CASSTRTGMYTDTQYF
TRBV6-1	TRBJ2-2	NA	NA	TGTGCCAGCAGTTCCGGGACCAAGAACACCGGGGAGCTGTTTTTT	CASSSGTKNTGELFF
TRBV6-6	TRBJ2-7	NA	NA	TGTGCCAGCAGTTACGCTAGAGAGCAGTACTTC	CASSYAREQYF
TRBV6-5	TRBJ2-7	TRBD1	NA	TGTGCCAGCAGTTACTCGGGGGGACAGGGGCTCTACGAGCAGTACTTC	CASSYSGGQGLYEQYF
TRBV29-1	TRBJ1-1	TRBD1	NA	TGCAGCGCAAACAGGGGAATCAACACTGAAGCTTTCTTT	CSANRGINTEAFF
TRBV9	TRBJ2-5	NA	NA	TGTGCCAGCAGCATCGGGACGTCTCAGAGGACCCAGTACTTC	CASSIGTSQRTQYF
TRBV6-6	TRBJ2-5	NA	NA	TGTGCCAGCAGTCTGAAAGAGACCCAGTACTTC	CASSLKETQYF
TRBV4-2	TRBJ1-1	NA	NA	TGTGCCAGCAGCCAGCTCTCGGGAGGGCCAGGTGAAGCTTTCTTT	CASSQLSGGPGEAFF
TRBV5-1	TRBJ2-7	NA	NA	TGCGCCAGCAGCTTGGGAGTCAGGTCCTACGAGCAGTACTTC	CASSLGVRSYEQYF
TRBV29-1	TRBJ1-1	NA	NA	TGCAGCGTGTACAGGACTGTAAACACTGAAGCTTTCTTT	CSVYRTVNTEAFF
TRBV6-1	TRBJ2-7	NA	NA	TGTGCCAGCAGCGGGGGCAGGGGTCGCGAGCAGTACTTC	CASSGGRGREQYF
TRBV28	TRBJ1-2	NA	NA	TGTGCCAGCACACGGGGCGCTCCCTATGGCTACACCTTC	CASTRGAPYGYTF
TRBV2	TRBJ2-7	NA	NA	TGTGCCAGCACTCAGGGGTGGCGGGTTTACGAGCAGTACTTC	CASTQGWRVYEQYF
TRBV11-1	TRBJ2-3	NA	NA	TGTGCCAGCAGCTTTCCGGGGAGCGCAGATACGCAGTATTTT	CASSFPGSADTQYF
TRBV27	TRBJ2-7	TRBD2	NA	TGTGCCAGCAGTCCCTCGACTAGCGGGAGAGGGGTCGAGCAGTACTTC	CASSPSTSGRGVEQYF
TRBV9	TRBJ2-2	TRBD2	NA	TGTGCCAGCAGCGTAGGAAGTGTGAGGGCGGGGGCGAACACCGGGGAGCTGTTTTTT	CASSVGSVRAGANTGELFF
TRBV7-2	TRBJ1-1	NA	NA	TGTGCCAGCAGCGTCCTCTTTACTGAAGCTTTCTTT	CASSVLFTEAFF
TRBV12-5	TRBJ2-1	TRBD2	few	TGTGCTAGTGGTTTGGCACCTCGACTAGCGGGGTTTAATGAGCAGTTCTTC	CASGLAPRLAGFNEQFF
TRBV5-6	TRBJ2-2	NA	NA	TGTGCCAGCAGTCCTCAGGGGAGAATAGGGGAGCTGTTTTTT	CASSPQGRIGELFF
TRBV7-6	TRBJ2-2	NA	NA	TGTGCCAGCAGCTTAGCCCGGACCGGGGAGCTGTTTTTT	CASSLARTGELFF
TRBV9	TRBJ1-4	TRBD1	NA	TGTGCCAGCAGCCTAGCGACAGGGGAGAGTGAAAAACTGTTTTTT	CASSLATGESEKLFF
TRBV30	TRBJ1-6	NA	NA	TGTGCCTGGACAGGGAAGTTAATCAATTCACCCCTCCACTTT	CAWTGKLINSPLHF
TRBV2	TRBJ2-3	TRBD2	NA	TGTGCCAGCAGGGGAGCGGGGAGGGCGCAGTATTTT	CASRGAGRAQYF
TRBV5-1	TRBJ2-3	NA	NA	TGCGCCAGCAGCTCGGGCGGGGGCAGCACAGATACGCAGTATTTT	CASSSGGGSTDTQYF
TRBV27	TRBJ2-3	NA	NA	TGTGCCAGCAGGACAGCCAGCACAGATACGCAGTATTTT	CASRTASTDTQYF
TRBV7-8	TRBJ2-3	NA	NA	TGTGCCAGCAGCGGAGGGGGCGATACGCAGTATTTT	CASSGGGDTQYF
TRBV7-3	TRBJ1-2	NA	once	TGTGCCAGCAGCCGATCCCAAGCGAGACTCGTCGATGGCTACACCTTC	CASSRSQARLVDGYTF
TRBV6-5	TRBJ1-2	NA	NA	TGTGCCAGCAGTCAACCCTCATGGGGCTACACCTTC	CASSQPSWGYTF
TRBV18	TRBJ2-7	NA	NA	TGTGCCAGCTCACCCGGCCCTGACGAGCAGTACTTC	CASSPGPDEQYF